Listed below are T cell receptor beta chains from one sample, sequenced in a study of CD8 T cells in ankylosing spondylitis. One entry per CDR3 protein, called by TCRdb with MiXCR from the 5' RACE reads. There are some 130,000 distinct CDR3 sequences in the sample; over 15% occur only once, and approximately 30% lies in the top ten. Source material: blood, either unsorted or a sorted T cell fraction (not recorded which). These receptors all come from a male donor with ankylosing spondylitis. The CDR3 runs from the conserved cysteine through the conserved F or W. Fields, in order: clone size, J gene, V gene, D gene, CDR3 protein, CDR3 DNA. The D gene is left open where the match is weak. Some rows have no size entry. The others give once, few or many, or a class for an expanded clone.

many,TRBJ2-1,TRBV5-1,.,CASSPIWGYNEQFF,TGCGCCAGCAGCCCTATTTGGGGGTACAATGAGCAGTTCTTC
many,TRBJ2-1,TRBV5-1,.,CASSLAPSKYYNEQFF,TGCGCCAGCAGCTTGGCTCCGAGTAAATATTACAATGAGCAGTTCTTC
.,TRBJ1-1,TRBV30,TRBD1,CAWTQQGLTEAFF,TGTGCCTGGACCCAACAGGGGCTCACTGAAGCTTTCTTT
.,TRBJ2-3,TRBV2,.,CASSEAPGRTADTQYF,TGTGCCAGCAGTGAAGCGCCGGGCCGAACGGCGGATACGCAGTATTTT
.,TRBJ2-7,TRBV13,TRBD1,CASSSGTGIFAYEQYF,TGTGCCAGCAGCTCCGGGACAGGGATCTTCGCGTACGAGCAGTACTTC
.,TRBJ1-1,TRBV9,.,CASSVVGENTEAFF,TGTGCCAGCAGCGTTGTAGGGGAGAACACTGAAGCTTTCTTT
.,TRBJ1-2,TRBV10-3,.,CAISGTELTASYGYTF,TGTGCCATCAGTGGGACAGAACTAACCGCATCGTATGGCTACACCTTC
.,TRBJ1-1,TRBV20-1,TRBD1,CSASTIWDRGDPMNTEAFF,TGCAGTGCTTCAACTATATGGGACAGGGGGGATCCGATGAACACTGAAGCTTTCTTT
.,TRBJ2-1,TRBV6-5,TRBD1,CASSYGTGGTYNEQFF,TGTGCCAGCAGTTACGGGACAGGGGGTACTTACAATGAGCAGTTCTTC
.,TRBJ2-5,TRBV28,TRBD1,CASSYLTGGGQTQYF,TGTGCCAGCAGCTACCTTACAGGGGGCGGTCAGACCCAGTACTTC
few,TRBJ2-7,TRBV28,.,CASSTNSLAYEQYF,TGTGCCAGCAGTACCAATAGTCTTGCGTACGAGCAGTACTTC
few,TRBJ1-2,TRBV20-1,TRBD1,CSAEGDSYYGYTF,TGCAGTGCGGAGGGGGACAGCTACTATGGCTACACCTTC
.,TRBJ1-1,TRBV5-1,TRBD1,CASSWTGTGNTEAFF,TGCGCCAGCAGCTGGACCGGGACAGGGAACACTGAAGCTTTCTTT
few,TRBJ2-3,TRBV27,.,CASSSSFRADTQYF,TGTGCCAGCAGTTCCTCATTTAGGGCAGATACGCAGTATTTT
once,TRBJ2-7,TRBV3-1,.,CASSQDPGTTEQYF,TGTGCCAGCAGTCAAGATCCCGGGACGACCGAGCAGTACTTC
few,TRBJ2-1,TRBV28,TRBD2,CASSLLGREGPINEQFF,TGTGCCAGCAGTTTGTTAGGGCGGGAGGGCCCAATAAATGAGCAGTTCTTC
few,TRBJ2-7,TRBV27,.,CASGVGAYEQYF,TGTGCCTCGGGTGTAGGGGCCTACGAGCAGTACTTC
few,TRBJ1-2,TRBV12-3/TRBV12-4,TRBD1,CASSLQGVRGGYTF,TGTGCCAGCAGTTTACAGGGGGTTCGAGGTGGCTACACCTTC
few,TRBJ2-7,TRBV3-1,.,CASSQRDTAYEQYF,TGTGCCAGCAGCCAAAGGGACACAGCGTACGAGCAGTACTTC
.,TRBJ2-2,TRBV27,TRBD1,CASSPFGTGTGELFF,TGTGCCAGCAGCCCGTTTGGGACAGGCACCGGGGAGCTGTTTTTT
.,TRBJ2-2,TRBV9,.,CASSVDGAYTGELFF,TGTGCCAGCAGCGTAGACGGGGCTTACACCGGGGAGCTGTTTTTT
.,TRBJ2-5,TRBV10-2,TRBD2,CASSEISGLGETQYF,TGCGCCAGCAGTGAAATTAGCGGGTTGGGAGAGACCCAGTACTTC
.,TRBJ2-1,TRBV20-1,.,CSARDLRGPHNEQFF,TGCAGTGCTAGAGATCTGCGCGGACCTCACAATGAGCAGTTCTTC
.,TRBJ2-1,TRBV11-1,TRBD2,CASRHVATSGDLEGNEQFF,TGTGCCAGCAGACACGTAGCGACTAGCGGGGACCTCGAAGGTAATGAGCAGTTCTTC
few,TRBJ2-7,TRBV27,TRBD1,CASSFRQGTTPEYEQYF,TGTGCCAGCAGTTTCCGACAGGGAACTACTCCCGAATACGAGCAGTACTTC
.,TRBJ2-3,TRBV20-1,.,CSARETILDTQYF,TGCAGTGCTAGAGAAACTATCTTAGATACGCAGTATTTT
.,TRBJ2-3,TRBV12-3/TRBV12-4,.,CASTHTATDTQYF,TGTGCCAGCACCCATACCGCAACAGATACGCAGTATTTT
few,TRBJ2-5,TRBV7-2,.,CASVTEETQYF,TGTGCCAGCGTGACAGAAGAGACCCAGTACTTC
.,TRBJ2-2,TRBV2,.,CASSEASGATGELFF,TGTGCCAGCAGTGAAGCCTCAGGGGCTACCGGGGAGCTGTTTTTT
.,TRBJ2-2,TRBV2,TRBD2,CASSTGLAGMNTGELFF,TGTGCCAGCAGTACCGGACTAGCGGGAATGAACACCGGGGAGCTGTTTTTT
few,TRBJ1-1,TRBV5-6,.,CASSFSGSNTEAFF,TGTGCCAGCAGCTTTTCCGGGTCGAACACTGAAGCTTTCTTT
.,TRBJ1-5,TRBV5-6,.,CASSIGGGNQPQHF,TGTGCCAGCAGCATCGGGGGGGGCAATCAGCCCCAGCATTTT
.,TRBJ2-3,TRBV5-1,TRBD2,CASSLDRSGGTDTQYF,TGCGCCAGCAGCCTGGACCGTAGCGGGGGCACAGATACGCAGTATTTT
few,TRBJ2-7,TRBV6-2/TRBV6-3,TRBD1,CASSRTGFNHEQYF,TGTGCCAGCAGCCGGACAGGGTTCAATCACGAGCAGTACTTC
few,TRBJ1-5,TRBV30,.,CAWSVAGSGQPQHF,TGTGCCTGGAGTGTCGCCGGTAGCGGTCAGCCCCAGCATTTT
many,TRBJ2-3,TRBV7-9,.,CASSPGGSDTQYF,TGTGCCAGCAGCCCCGGTGGCTCGGATACGCAGTATTTT
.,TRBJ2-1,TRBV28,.,CASSPPLLGSEIYNEQFF,TGTGCCAGCAGCCCCCCGTTGTTAGGTAGCGAGATCTACAATGAGCAGTTCTTC
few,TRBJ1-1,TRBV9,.,CASSVDGQNTEAFF,TGTGCCAGCAGCGTAGATGGACAAAACACTGAAGCTTTCTTT
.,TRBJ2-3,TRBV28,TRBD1,CASSFPGGGSDTQYF,TGTGCCAGCAGTTTCCCAGGGGGCGGCTCAGATACGCAGTATTTT
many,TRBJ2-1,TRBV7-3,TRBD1,CASSSPRTGKYNEQFF,TGTGCCAGCAGCTCCCCCAGGACAGGAAAATACAATGAGCAGTTCTTC
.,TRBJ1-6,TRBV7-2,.,CASSAITGSPLHF,TGTGCCAGCAGCGCCATAACGGGGTCACCCCTCCACTTT